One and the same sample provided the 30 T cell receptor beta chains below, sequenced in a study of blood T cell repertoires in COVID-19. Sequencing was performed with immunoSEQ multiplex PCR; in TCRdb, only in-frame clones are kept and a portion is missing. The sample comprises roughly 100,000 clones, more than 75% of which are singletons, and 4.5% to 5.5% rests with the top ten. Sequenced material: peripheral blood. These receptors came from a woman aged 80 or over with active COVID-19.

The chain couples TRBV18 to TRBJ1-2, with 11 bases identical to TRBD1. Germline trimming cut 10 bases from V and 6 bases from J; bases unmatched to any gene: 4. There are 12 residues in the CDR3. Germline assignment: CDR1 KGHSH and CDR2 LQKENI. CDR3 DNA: TGTGCCACCGGGACAGGGGGTGATGGCTACACCTTC. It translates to CATGTGGDGYTF.

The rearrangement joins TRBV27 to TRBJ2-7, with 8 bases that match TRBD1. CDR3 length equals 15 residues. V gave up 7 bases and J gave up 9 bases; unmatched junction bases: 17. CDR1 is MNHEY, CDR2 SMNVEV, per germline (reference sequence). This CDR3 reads CASTPSRTGSLGQYF. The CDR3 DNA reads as TGTGCCAGCACCCCTTCGAGGACAGGGTCACTAGGGCAGTACTTC.

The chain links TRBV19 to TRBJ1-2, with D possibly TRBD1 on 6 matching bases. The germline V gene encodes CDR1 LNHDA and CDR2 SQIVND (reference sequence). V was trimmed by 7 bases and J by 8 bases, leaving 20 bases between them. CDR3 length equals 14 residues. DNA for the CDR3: TGTGCCAGTAACCCGGGACACCCCAGGAGGGGCTACACCTTC. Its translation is CASNPGHPRRGYTF.

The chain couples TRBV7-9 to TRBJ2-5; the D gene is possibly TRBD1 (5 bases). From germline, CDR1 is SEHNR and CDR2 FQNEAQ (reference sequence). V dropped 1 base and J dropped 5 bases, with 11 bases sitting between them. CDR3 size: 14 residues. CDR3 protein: CASSLVAGLETQYF. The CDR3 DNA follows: TGTGCCAGCAGCTTAGTTGCAGGGTTGGAGACCCAGTACTTC.

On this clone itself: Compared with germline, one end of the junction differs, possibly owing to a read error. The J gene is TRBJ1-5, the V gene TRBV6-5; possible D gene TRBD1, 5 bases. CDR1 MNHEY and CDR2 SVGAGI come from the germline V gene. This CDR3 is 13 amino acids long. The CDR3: CASTYGGGQPQHF. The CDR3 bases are TGTGCCAGCACTTACGGGGGAGGACAGCCCCAGCATTTT.

DNA of the CDR3: TGTGCCAGCTCACCCAGGATCGGAGAAAAACTGTTTTTT. Translated, it gives CASSPRIGEKLFF. The V call is TRBV18, the J call TRBJ1-4; no clear D. Germline V gene lookup returns CDR1 KGHSH and CDR2 LQKENI. The CDR3 is made up of 13 amino acids. V was cut by 3 bases and J by 8 bases, with 10 bases left in between.

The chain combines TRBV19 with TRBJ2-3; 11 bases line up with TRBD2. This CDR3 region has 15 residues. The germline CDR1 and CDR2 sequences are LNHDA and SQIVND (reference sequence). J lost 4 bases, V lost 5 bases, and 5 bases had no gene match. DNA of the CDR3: TGTGCCAGTAGTTCCCCGGGACTAGCGGCAGATACGCAGTATTTT. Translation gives CASSSPGLAADTQYF.

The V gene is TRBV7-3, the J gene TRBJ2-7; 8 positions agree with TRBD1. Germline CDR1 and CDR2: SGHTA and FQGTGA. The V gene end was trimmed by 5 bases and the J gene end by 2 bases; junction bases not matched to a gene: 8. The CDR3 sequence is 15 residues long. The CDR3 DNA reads TGTGCCAGCAGCGTTGAGGCGGACAGGGCCTACGAGCAGTACTTC. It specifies CASSVEADRAYEQYF.

CDR3: CAWSDLISYEQYF. CDR3 DNA: TGTGCCTGGAGTGATCTTATCTCCTACGAGCAGTACTTC. The chain combines TRBV30 with TRBJ2-7; unclear D gene. The length of the CDR3 is 13 residues. CDR1 and CDR2 (germline): GTSNPN, SVGIG (reference sequence). The ends were cut back, 1 base at V and 0 bases at J, with 7 bases in the middle. Complete variable domain (other parts from reference TRBV30 and TRBJ2-7): SQTIHQWPATLVQPVGSPLSLECTVEGTSNPNLYWYRQAAGRGLQLLFYSVGIGQISSEVPQNLSASRPQDRQFILSSKKLLLSDSGFYLCAWSDLISYEQYFGPGTRLTVT.

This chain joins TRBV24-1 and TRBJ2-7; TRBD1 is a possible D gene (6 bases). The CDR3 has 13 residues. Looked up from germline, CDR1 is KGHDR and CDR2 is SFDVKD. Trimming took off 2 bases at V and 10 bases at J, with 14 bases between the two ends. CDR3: CATSDSGTPKQYF. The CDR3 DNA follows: TGTGCCACCAGTGATTCCGGGACACCGAAACAGTACTTC.

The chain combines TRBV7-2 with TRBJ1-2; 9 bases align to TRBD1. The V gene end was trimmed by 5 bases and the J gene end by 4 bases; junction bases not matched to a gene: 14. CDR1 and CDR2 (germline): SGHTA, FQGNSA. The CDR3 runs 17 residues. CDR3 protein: CASSPGDMDRGLYGYTF. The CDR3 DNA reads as TGTGCCAGCAGCCCCGGGGATATGGACAGGGGACTCTATGGCTACACCTTC. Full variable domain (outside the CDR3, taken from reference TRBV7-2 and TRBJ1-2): GAGVSQSPSNKVTEKGKDVELRCDPISGHTALYWYRQSLGQGLEFLIYFQGNSAPDKSGLPSDRFSAERTGGSVSTLTIQRTQQEDSAVYLCASSPGDMDRGLYGYTFGSGTRLTVV.

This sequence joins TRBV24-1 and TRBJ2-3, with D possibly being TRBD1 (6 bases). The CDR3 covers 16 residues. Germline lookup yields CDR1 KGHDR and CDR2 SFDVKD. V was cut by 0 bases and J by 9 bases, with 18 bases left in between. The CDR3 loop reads CATSDLYTGTSGTQYF. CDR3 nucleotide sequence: TGTGCCACCAGTGATTTGTATACGGGGACATCAGGGACGCAGTATTTT.

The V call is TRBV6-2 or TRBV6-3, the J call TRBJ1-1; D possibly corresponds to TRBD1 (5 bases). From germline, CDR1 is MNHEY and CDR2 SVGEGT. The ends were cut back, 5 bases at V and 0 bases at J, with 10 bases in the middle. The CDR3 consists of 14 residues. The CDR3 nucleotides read TGTGCCAGCAGTCTACCAGGGATGAACACTGAAGCTTTCTTT. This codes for CASSLPGMNTEAFF.

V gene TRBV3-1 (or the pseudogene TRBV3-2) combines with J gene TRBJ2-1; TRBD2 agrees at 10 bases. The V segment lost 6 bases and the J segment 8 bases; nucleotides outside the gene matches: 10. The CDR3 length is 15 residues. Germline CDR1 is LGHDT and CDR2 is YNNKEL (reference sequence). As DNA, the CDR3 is TGTGCCAGCAGTTTAGGGACTAGCGTGTTTGATGAGCAGTTCTTC. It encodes CASSLGTSVFDEQFF.

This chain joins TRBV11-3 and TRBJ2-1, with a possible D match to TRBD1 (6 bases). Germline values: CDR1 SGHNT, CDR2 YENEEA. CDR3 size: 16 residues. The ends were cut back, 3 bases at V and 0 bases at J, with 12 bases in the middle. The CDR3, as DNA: TGTGCCAGCAGCTTTAGTGGGGGCCGCTCCTACAATGAGCAGTTCTTC. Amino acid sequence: CASSFSGGRSYNEQFF.

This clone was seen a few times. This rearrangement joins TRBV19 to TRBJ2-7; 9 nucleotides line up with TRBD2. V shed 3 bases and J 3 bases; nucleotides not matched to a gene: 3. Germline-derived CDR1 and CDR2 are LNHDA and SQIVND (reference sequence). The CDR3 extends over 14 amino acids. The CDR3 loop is CASSMGGRGYEQYF. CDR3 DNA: TGTGCCAGTAGTATGGGCGGGAGGGGCTACGAGCAGTACTTC. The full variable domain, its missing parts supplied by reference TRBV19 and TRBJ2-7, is DGGITQSPKYLFRKEGQNVTLSCEQNLNHDAMYWYRQDPGQGLRLIYYSQIVNDFQKGDIAEGYSVSREKKESFPLTVTSAQKNPTAFYLCASSMGGRGYEQYFGPGTRLTVT.

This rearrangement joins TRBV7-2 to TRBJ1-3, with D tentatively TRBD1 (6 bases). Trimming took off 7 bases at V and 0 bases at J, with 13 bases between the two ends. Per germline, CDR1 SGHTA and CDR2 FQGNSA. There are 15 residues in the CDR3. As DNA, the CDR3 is TGTGCCAGCACCTCATTACAGGGCTCTGGAAACACCATATATTTT. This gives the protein CASTSLQGSGNTIYF.

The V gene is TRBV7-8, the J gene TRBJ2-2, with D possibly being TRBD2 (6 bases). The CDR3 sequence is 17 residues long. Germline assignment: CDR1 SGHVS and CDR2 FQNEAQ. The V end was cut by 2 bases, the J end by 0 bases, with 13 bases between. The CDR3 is CASSLPEGGPNTGELFF. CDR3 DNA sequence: TGTGCCAGCAGCTTACCTGAGGGAGGCCCGAACACCGGGGAGCTGTTTTTT.

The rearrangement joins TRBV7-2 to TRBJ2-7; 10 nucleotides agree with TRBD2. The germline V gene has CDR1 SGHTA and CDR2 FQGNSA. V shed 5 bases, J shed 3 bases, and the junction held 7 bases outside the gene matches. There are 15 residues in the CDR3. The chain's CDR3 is CASSGSGGNDYEQYF. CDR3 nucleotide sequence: TGTGCCAGCAGCGGTAGCGGGGGGAACGACTACGAGCAGTACTTC.

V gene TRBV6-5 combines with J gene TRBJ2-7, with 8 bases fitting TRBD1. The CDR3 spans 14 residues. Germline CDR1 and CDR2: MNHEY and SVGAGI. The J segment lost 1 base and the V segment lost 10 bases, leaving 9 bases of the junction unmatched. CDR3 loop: CANALGTGSYEQYF. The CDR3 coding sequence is TGTGCCAACGCGCTAGGGACAGGATCCTACGAGCAGTACTTC.

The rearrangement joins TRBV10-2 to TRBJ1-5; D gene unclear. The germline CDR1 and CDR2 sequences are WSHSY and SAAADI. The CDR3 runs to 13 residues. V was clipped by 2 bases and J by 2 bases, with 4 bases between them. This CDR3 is CASSETGNQPQHF. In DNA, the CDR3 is TGCGCCAGCAGTGAGACAGGCAATCAGCCCCAGCATTTT.

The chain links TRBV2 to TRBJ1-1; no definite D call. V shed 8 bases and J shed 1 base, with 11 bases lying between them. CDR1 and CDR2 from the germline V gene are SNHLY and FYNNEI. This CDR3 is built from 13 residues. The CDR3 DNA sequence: TGTGCCAGCGACCAGGTCCCGAACACTGAAGCTTTCTTT. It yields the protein CASDQVPNTEAFF.

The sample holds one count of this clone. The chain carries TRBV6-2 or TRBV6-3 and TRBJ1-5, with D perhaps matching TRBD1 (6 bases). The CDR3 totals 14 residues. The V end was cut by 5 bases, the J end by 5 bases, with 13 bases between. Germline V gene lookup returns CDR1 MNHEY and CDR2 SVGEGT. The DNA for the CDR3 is TGTGCCAGCAGTGACAGGAATCTGGATCAGCCCCAGCATTTT. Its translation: CASSDRNLDQPQHF.

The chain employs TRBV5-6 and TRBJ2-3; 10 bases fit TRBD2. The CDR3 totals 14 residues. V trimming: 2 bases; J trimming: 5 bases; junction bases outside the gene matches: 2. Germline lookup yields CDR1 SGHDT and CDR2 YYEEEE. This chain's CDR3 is CASSFRLAGDTQYF. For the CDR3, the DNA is TGTGCCAGCAGCTTCAGACTAGCGGGAGATACGCAGTATTTT.

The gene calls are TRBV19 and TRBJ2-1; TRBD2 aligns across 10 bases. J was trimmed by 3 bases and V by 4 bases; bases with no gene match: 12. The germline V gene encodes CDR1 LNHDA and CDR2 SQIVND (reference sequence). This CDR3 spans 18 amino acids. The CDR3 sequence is CASSTRVSTSGVYNEQFF. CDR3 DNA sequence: TGTGCCAGTAGTACCAGGGTATCCACTAGCGGGGTCTACAATGAGCAGTTCTTC.

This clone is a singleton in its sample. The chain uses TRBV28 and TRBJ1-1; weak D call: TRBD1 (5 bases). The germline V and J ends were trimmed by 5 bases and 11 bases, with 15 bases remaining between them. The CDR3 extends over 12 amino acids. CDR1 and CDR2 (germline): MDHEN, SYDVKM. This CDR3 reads CASSTRYRWAFF. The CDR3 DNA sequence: TGTGCCAGCAGTACCCGATACAGGTGGGCTTTCTTT.

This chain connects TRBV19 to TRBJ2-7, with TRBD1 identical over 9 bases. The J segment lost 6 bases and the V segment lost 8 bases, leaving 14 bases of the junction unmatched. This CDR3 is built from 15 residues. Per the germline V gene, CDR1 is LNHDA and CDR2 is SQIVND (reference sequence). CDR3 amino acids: CASGTGGANRLEQYF. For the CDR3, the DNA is TGTGCCAGTGGTACAGGGGGCGCAAATCGTCTCGAGCAGTACTTC.

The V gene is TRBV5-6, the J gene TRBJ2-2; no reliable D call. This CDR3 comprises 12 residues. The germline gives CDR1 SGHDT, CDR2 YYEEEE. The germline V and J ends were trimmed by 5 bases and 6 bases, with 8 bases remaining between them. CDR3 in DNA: TGTGCCAGCAGATACGAGGCCGGGGAGCTGTTTTTT. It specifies CASRYEAGELFF.

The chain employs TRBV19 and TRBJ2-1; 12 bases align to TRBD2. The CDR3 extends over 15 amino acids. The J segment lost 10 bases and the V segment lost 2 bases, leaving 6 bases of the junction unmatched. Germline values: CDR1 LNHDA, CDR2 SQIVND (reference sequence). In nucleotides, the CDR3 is TGTGCCAGTAGTATACGGACTAGCGGGGACGGCGAGCAGTTCTTC. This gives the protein CASSIRTSGDGEQFF.

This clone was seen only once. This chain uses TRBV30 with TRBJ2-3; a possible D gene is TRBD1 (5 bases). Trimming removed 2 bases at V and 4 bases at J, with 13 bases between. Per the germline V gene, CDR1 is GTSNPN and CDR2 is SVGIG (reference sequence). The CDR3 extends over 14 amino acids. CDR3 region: CAWSTGQDADTQYF. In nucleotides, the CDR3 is TGTGCCTGGAGTACAGGACAAGATGCAGATACGCAGTATTTT.